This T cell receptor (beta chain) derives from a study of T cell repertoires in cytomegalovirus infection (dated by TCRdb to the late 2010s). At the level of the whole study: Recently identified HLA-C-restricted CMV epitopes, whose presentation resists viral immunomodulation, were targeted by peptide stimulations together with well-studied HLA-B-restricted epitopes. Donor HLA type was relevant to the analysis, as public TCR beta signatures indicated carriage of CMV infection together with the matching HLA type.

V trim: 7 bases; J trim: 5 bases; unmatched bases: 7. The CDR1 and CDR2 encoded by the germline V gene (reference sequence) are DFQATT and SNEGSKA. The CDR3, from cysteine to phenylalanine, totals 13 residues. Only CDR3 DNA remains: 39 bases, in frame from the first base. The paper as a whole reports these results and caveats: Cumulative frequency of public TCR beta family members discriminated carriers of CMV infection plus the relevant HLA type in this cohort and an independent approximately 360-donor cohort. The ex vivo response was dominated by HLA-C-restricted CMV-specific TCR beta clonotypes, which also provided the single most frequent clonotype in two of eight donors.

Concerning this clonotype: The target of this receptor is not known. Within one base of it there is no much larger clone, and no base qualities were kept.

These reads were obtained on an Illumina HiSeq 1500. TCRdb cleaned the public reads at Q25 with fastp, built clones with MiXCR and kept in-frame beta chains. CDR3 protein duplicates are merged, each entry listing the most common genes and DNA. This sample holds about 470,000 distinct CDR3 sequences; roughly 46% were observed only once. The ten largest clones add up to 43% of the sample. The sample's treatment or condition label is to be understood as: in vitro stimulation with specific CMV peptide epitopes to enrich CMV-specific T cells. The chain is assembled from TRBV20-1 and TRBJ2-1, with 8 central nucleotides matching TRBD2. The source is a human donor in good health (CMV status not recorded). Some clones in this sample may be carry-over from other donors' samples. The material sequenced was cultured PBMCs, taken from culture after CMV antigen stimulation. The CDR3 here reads CSGYSGSDNEQFF. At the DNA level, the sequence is TGCAGTGGGTACAGCGGGAGTGACAATGAGCAGTTCTTC.